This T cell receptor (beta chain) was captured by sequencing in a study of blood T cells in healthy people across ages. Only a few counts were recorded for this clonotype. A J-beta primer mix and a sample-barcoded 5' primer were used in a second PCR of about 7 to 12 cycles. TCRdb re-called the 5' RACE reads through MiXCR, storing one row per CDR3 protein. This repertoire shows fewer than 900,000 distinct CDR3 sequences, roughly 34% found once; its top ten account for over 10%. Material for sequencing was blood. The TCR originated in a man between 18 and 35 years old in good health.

DNA for the CDR3: TGTGCCAGCAGCAAAGGGACCTTCACAGATACGCAGTATTTT. It yields the protein CASSKGTFTDTQYF. The V and J genes are TRBV5-6 and TRBJ2-3; D might be TRBD1 or TRBD2, each matching 5 bases. CDR1 SGHDT and CDR2 YYEEEE come from the germline V gene. Deletions cut 4 bases from V and 2 bases from J, with 11 bases between. The CDR3 covers 14 residues.